A selection of T cell receptor beta chains follows, all from one sample in a study of PD-L1 blockade in urothelial cancer. TCRdb keeps only in-frame clones here, not all; method: immunoSEQ multiplex PCR. The sample lists over 70,000 clones; roughly 85% were seen once. The sample was PBMCs, taken around atezolizumab (anti-PD-L1) treatment. These receptors all stem from a man aged 65 to 79 with urothelial cancer. Both conserved end residues are part of each CDR3. A D gene is named only where the DNA matches it firmly. For some rows the clone size is stated as once, few or many, or as a class when expanded; others skip it.

TRBV9	-	TRBJ2-7	TRBD1	CASSVETGAGEQYF	TGTGCCAGCAGCGTAGAGACAGGGGCGGGGGAGCAGTACTTC
TRBV7-9	-	TRBJ1-1	TRBD1	CASSLRGTGGTEAFF	TGTGCCAGCAGCTTAAGGGGGACAGGGGGGACCGAAGCTTTCTTT
TRBV4-2	few	TRBJ1-5	TRBD1	CASSQALTGVSNQPQHF	TGTGCCAGCAGCCAAGCTCTGACAGGGGTTAGCAATCAGCCCCAGCATTTT
TRBV6-5	-	TRBJ1-2	TRBD1	CASSQDRGRGGYTF	TGTGCCAGCAGCCAAGACAGGGGGCGGGGAGGCTACACCTTC
TRBV5-6	-	TRBJ2-5	-	CASSLTGGGPGETQYF	TGTGCCAGCAGCTTAACAGGAGGAGGGCCGGGTGAGACCCAGTACTTC
TRBV27	-	TRBJ2-1	TRBD2	CASSLTSGGLSSYNEQFF	TGTGCCAGCAGTTTAACTAGCGGGGGGCTGAGCTCCTACAATGAGCAGTTCTTC
TRBV5-4	-	TRBJ1-3	TRBD1	CASSSGQDPGNTIYF	TGTGCCAGCAGCTCCGGACAGGACCCTGGAAACACCATATATTTT
TRBV5-1	-	TRBJ1-1	TRBD1	CASSVGGQSNTEAFF	TGCGCCAGCAGCGTGGGGGGACAGTCGAACACTGAAGCTTTCTTT
TRBV7-9	-	TRBJ1-1	TRBD1	CASSFSRDRNTEAFF	TGTGCCAGCAGCTTCTCCCGGGACAGGAACACTGAAGCTTTCTTT
TRBV6-5	once	TRBJ1-5	-	CASSYRQSVQPQHF	TGTGCCAGCAGTTACCGACAGTCGGTTCAGCCCCAGCATTTT
TRBV2	-	TRBJ1-1	TRBD1	CASRGDRGSVVEAFF	TGTGCCAGCAGGGGGGACAGGGGGTCTGTGGTTGAAGCTTTCTTT
TRBV25-1	once	TRBJ2-3	TRBD2	CASSVSGGTDTQYF	TGTGCCAGCAGTGTTAGCGGGGGCACAGATACGCAGTATTTT
TRBV11-3	few	TRBJ2-7	-	CASSLDPRVYEQYF	TGTGCCAGCAGCTTAGACCCGCGAGTCTACGAGCAGTACTTC
TRBV5-6	-	TRBJ1-1	-	CASSLGPNLDTEAFF	TGTGCCAGCAGCTTGGGGCCGAATCTGGACACTGAAGCTTTCTTT
TRBV7-8	-	TRBJ1-1	TRBD1	CASSLGQGILEAFF	TGTGCCAGCAGCTTGGGACAGGGGATTCTTGAAGCTTTCTTT
TRBV6-6	once	TRBJ2-2	-	CASSYPAADTGELFF	TGTGCCAGCAGTTACCCCGCGGCAGACACCGGGGAGCTGTTTTTT
TRBV27	-	TRBJ2-1	-	CASSFEGVWTNEQFF	TGTGCCAGCAGTTTCGAGGGGGTATGGACCAATGAGCAGTTCTTC
TRBV6-1	-	TRBJ2-2	TRBD2	CASSLRAAGGGELFF	TGTGCCAGCAGTTTGCGGGCTGCGGGGGGCGGGGAGCTGTTTTTT
TRBV6-6	-	TRBJ1-2	-	CASSFSTESRYTF	TGTGCCAGCAGTTTCTCCACAGAGTCTCGCTACACCTTC
TRBV6-5	few	TRBJ2-7	TRBD1	CASTRSGQGGYEQYF	TGTGCCAGCACCCGCTCGGGACAGGGGGGTTACGAGCAGTACTTC
TRBV9	-	TRBJ2-5	-	CASSPSGQEETQYF	TGTGCCAGCAGCCCTTCGGGACAAGAAGAGACCCAGTACTTC
TRBV4-2	-	TRBJ2-1	-	CASSQVGAESSYNEQFF	TGTGCCAGCAGCCAAGTGGGGGCGGAAAGCTCCTACAATGAGCAGTTCTTC
TRBV4-1	-	TRBJ1-6	TRBD1	CASSQSADRGHSPLHF	TGCGCCAGCAGCCAATCCGCGGACAGGGGGCATTCACCCCTCCACTTT
TRBV5-4	-	TRBJ1-1	-	CASSPGKGGVNTEAFF	TGTGCCAGCAGCCCCGGTAAGGGGGGGGTGAACACTGAAGCTTTCTTT
TRBV19	once	TRBJ2-7	-	CASSIQQGFEYEQYF	TGTGCCAGTAGTATCCAACAGGGTTTTGAGTACGAGCAGTACTTC
TRBV19	-	TRBJ2-6	TRBD2	CASSKGGLGNSGANVLTF	TGTGCCAGTAGTAAGGGGGGACTAGGTAACTCTGGGGCCAACGTCCTGACTTTC
TRBV6-5	-	TRBJ2-5	TRBD2	CASSRTSMETQYF	TGTGCCAGCAGCCGGACTAGTATGGAGACCCAGTACTTC
TRBV7-3	-	TRBJ2-5	-	CASSPGAFGDQYF	TGTGCCAGCAGCCCAGGGGCGTTCGGGGACCAGTACTTC
TRBV9	-	TRBJ2-1	TRBD2	CASSVGGGGAFNEQFF	TGTGCCAGCAGCGTAGGTGGCGGGGGGGCCTTTAATGAGCAGTTCTTC